These T cell receptor beta chains were read from a single sample in a study of blood T cell repertoires in COVID-19. The protocol was immunoSEQ multiplex PCR, while the TCRdb copy is restricted to in-frame clones and leaves out a portion. Of about 29,000 clones listed, less than 90% are singletons. Sample: peripheral blood. The receptors stem from a man aged 80 or over with active COVID-19. Each CDR3 is given with its conserved first and last residue. Fields, in order: clone size, J gene, D gene, V gene, CDR3 protein, CDR3 DNA. A D gene is named only where the DNA matches it firmly. Only some rows state a clone size, as once, few, many or a class for expanded clones.

size: .
J: TRBJ1-2
D: .
V: TRBV28
CDR3: CASSPTAPERRGYTF
DNA: TGTGCCAGCAGTCCAACCGCCCCCGAGAGGAGAGGCTACACCTTC

size: .
J: TRBJ2-7
D: .
V: TRBV5-4
CDR3: CASSQGYEQYF
DNA: TGTGCCAGCAGCCAGGGGTACGAGCAGTACTTC

size: once
J: TRBJ2-1
D: .
V: TRBV7-9
CDR3: CASSLAGHQYNEQFF
DNA: TGTGCCAGCAGCTTAGCAGGACACCAGTACAATGAGCAGTTCTTC

size: once
J: TRBJ1-3
D: .
V: TRBV11-2
CDR3: CASSLDQVGAGNTIYF
DNA: TGTGCCAGCAGCTTAGATCAGGTGGGGGCCGGAAACACCATATATTTT

size: once
J: TRBJ2-3
D: .
V: TRBV25-1
CDR3: CASSEDRRLGQYF
DNA: TGTGCCAGCAGTGAAGACAGGCGCCTGGGGCAGTATTTT

size: .
J: TRBJ1-2
D: TRBD1
V: TRBV4-1
CDR3: CASSQEQGAYYGYTF
DNA: TGCGCCAGCAGCCAAGAACAGGGGGCCTACTATGGCTACACCTTC

size: few
J: TRBJ2-3
D: TRBD2
V: TRBV11-3
CDR3: CASSLGLAFSDTQYF
DNA: TGTGCCAGCAGCTTAGGACTAGCCTTTTCAGATACGCAGTATTTT

size: .
J: TRBJ1-6
D: .
V: TRBV9
CDR3: CASSAHRAGSPLHF
DNA: TGTGCCAGCAGCGCACACAGGGCTGGTTCACCCCTCCACTTT

size: .
J: TRBJ2-2
D: .
V: TRBV3-1/TRBV3-2
CDR3: CASSQDKRSGRRLVRELFF
DNA: TGTGCCAGCAGCCAAGATAAGCGGTCGGGCAGGCGACTTGTGAGGGAGCTGTTTTTT

size: .
J: TRBJ2-3
D: TRBD2
V: TRBV9
CDR3: CASSPAGGLTDTQYF
DNA: TGTGCCAGCAGCCCTGCGGGGGGGCTCACAGATACGCAGTATTTT

size: .
J: TRBJ2-3
D: TRBD2
V: TRBV10-1
CDR3: CASSPRTSGGFTDTQYF
DNA: TGCGCCAGCAGTCCAAGGACTAGCGGGGGGTTCACAGATACGCAGTATTTT

size: .
J: TRBJ1-6
D: .
V: TRBV7-9
CDR3: CASSLGSVVDSPLHF
DNA: TGTGCCAGCAGCTTGGGGAGTGTGGTTGATTCACCCCTCCACTTT

size: .
J: TRBJ2-1
D: .
V: TRBV30
CDR3: CAWSVLDRGHEQFF
DNA: TGTGCCTGGAGTGTACTAGATAGGGGACACGAGCAGTTCTTC

size: .
J: TRBJ2-2
D: .
V: TRBV7-3
CDR3: CASRSQGTGELFF
DNA: TGTGCCAGCAGGTCTCAGGGAACCGGGGAGCTGTTTTTT

size: .
J: TRBJ2-2
D: .
V: TRBV7-2
CDR3: CASSLGAARGTGELFF
DNA: TGTGCCAGCAGCTTAGGGGCGGCGCGGGGCACCGGGGAGCTGTTTTTT

size: .
J: TRBJ2-5
D: TRBD1
V: TRBV5-1
CDR3: CASWTGQETQYF
DNA: TGCGCCAGCTGGACAGGCCAAGAGACCCAGTACTTC

size: .
J: TRBJ2-2
D: .
V: TRBV3-1/TRBV3-2
CDR3: CASSSSDTGELFF
DNA: TGTGCCAGCAGCTCCTCAGACACCGGGGAGCTGTTTTTT

size: .
J: TRBJ2-7
D: .
V: TRBV7-8
CDR3: CASSRSQNYEQYF
DNA: TGTGCCAGCAGCCGCAGTCAAAATTACGAGCAGTACTTC

size: .
J: TRBJ2-7
D: .
V: TRBV25-1
CDR3: CASSDGYEQYF
DNA: TGTGCCAGCAGTGACGGCTACGAGCAGTACTTC

size: .
J: TRBJ1-4
D: TRBD1
V: TRBV2
CDR3: CASSGTGGLGKLFF
DNA: TGTGCCAGCAGTGGGACAGGGGGCTTAGGAAAACTGTTTTTT

size: .
J: TRBJ1-1
D: .
V: TRBV3-1/TRBV3-2
CDR3: CASSQMGRQGEAFF
DNA: TGTGCCAGCAGCCAAATGGGGAGGCAGGGTGAAGCTTTCTTT

size: .
J: TRBJ1-3
D: .
V: TRBV19
CDR3: CASSNPVNTIYF
DNA: TGTGCCAGTAGTAACCCAGTCAACACCATATATTTT

size: .
J: TRBJ1-2
D: TRBD1
V: TRBV9
CDR3: CASSPKGQGGYGYTF
DNA: TGTGCCAGCAGTCCTAAAGGACAGGGCGGCTATGGCTACACCTTC

size: few
J: TRBJ1-5
D: .
V: TRBV5-5
CDR3: CASSRTDINQPQHF
DNA: TGTGCCAGCAGCAGGACAGACATCAATCAGCCCCAGCATTTT

size: .
J: TRBJ2-4
D: .
V: TRBV7-3
CDR3: CASSLGSGRNIQYF
DNA: TGTGCCAGCAGCTTAGGCTCTGGGAGAAACATTCAGTACTTC

size: .
J: TRBJ2-1
D: .
V: TRBV13
CDR3: CASSLARGGNEQFF
DNA: TGTGCCAGCAGCTTAGCAAGGGGAGGCAATGAGCAGTTCTTC

size: .
J: TRBJ1-2
D: .
V: TRBV20-1
CDR3: CSAPGYGYTF
DNA: TGCAGTGCTCCAGGCTATGGCTACACCTTC

size: .
J: TRBJ2-6
D: TRBD1
V: TRBV19
CDR3: CASNSGTGGSGANVLTF
DNA: TGTGCCAGTAATTCGGGGACAGGGGGCTCTGGGGCCAACGTCCTGACTTTC

size: .
J: TRBJ2-1
D: .
V: TRBV5-5
CDR3: CASSPNRDPYNEQFF
DNA: TGTGCCAGCAGCCCCAACAGGGACCCCTACAATGAGCAGTTCTTC

size: .
J: TRBJ1-4
D: .
V: TRBV5-4
CDR3: CASSNGGSTNEKLFF
DNA: TGTGCCAGCAGCAACGGGGGGAGCACTAATGAAAAACTGTTTTTT

size: .
J: TRBJ2-5
D: TRBD1
V: TRBV10-3
CDR3: CAIAKGQGQETQYF
DNA: TGTGCCATCGCAAAAGGACAGGGCCAAGAGACCCAGTACTTC